Described below is a single T cell receptor (beta chain) sequence and its context. Its cognate antigen is unknown. This sample is drawn from a study of CD8 T cells in ankylosing spondylitis. CDR1 and CDR2 from the germline V gene are MNHEY and SMNVEV (reference sequence). This CDR3 region has 16 residues. V was clipped by 6 bases and J by 1 base, with 17 bases between them. TCRdb re-called the 5' RACE reads through MiXCR, storing one row per CDR3 protein. This sample has about 220,000 distinct CDR3 sequences, with around 19% found just once. Regarding the study as a whole: Seemingly distinctive of ankylosing spondylitis blood was a TCR beta motif formed by eight highly homologous variants. Those disease-linked clones were CD8+; they were also relatively rare in peripheral blood. Disease-associated clones were reportedly significantly overrepresented in matched ankylosing spondylitis synovial fluid.

The TCR sequence derives from a male donor with ankylosing spondylitis. The chain carries TRBV27 and TRBJ2-3; unclear D gene. Sequences were obtained from blood, either unsorted or a sorted T cell fraction (not recorded which). The CDR3 sequence: CASSKIHTGGTDTQYF. CDR3 in DNA: TGTGCCAGCAGCAAAATTCATACCGGTGGCACAGATACGCAGTATTTT.